The entry below gives a single T cell receptor (beta chain) sequence along with its context. Antigen: not known. MiXCR, applied by TCRdb to the 5' RACE reads, yields one record per CDR3 protein. Of 300,000 to 350,000 distinct CDR3 sequences in the sample, approximately 15% are singletons; the top ten hold approximately 22%. These data originate in a study of T-cell memory formation after mild COVID-19. About the research overall: Largely donor-specific TCR clusters were found. General study points: Whereas later expanders leaned CD4+, clones contracting day 15 to 85 showed a balanced CD4/CD8 makeup. The authors left the SARS-CoV-2 specificity of second-wave clones peaking on day 37 unconfirmed.

Per germline, CDR1 SGHAT and CDR2 FQNNGV. Deletions cut 1 base from V and 6 bases from J, with 8 bases between. This CDR3 spans 13 amino acids. The rearrangement uses TRBV11-2 and TRBJ2-3; D gene unclear. Specimen: PBMCs or a T cell subset sorted from them (not recorded which). The receptor was derived from a man between 18 and 35 years old who had mild COVID-19 (a few samples of this study predate the infection). Cell type and time point are not known. This CDR3 is CASSLGPVDTQYF. The CDR3 coding sequence is TGTGCCAGCAGCTTAGGCCCGGTGGATACGCAGTATTTT.